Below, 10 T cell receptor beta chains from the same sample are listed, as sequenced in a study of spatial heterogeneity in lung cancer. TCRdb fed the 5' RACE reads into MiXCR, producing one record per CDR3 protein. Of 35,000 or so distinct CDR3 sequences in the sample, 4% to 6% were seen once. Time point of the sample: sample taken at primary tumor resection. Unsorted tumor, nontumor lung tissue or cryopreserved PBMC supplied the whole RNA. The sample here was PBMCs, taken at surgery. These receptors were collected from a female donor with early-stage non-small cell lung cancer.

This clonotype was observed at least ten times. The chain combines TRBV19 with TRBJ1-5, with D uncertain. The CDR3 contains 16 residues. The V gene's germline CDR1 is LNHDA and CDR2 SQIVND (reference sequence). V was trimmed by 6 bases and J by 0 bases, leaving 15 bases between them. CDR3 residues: CASSDQDRLSNQPQHF. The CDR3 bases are TGTGCCAGTAGCGATCAGGACCGCCTTAGCAATCAGCCCCAGCATTTT.

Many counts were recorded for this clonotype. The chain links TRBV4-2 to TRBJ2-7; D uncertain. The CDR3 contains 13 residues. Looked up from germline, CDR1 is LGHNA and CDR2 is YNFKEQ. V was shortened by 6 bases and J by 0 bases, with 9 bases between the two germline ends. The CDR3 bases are TGTGCCAGCAGGCCGGGTGGCTCCTACGAGCAGTACTTC. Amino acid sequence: CASRPGGSYEQYF.

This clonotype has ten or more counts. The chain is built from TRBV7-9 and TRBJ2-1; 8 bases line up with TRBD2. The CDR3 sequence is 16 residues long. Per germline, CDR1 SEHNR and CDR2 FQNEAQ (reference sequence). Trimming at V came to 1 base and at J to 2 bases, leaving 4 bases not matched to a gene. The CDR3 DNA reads TGTGCCAGCAGCTTAGAAGTAGCGGGACCCTACAATGAGCAGTTCTTC. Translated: CASSLEVAGPYNEQFF.

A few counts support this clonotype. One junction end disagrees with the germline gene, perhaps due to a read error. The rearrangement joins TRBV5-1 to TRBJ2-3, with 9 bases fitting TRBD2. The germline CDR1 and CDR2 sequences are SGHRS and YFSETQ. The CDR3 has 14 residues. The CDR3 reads CASSSGTSTNTQYF. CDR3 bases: TGCGCCAGCAGCTCGGGGACTAGCACAAATACGCAGTATTTT.

Here the CDR3 reads CASSTAGRGYEQYF. CDR3 nucleotide sequence: TGTGCCAGCAGCACGGCAGGACGGGGCTACGAGCAGTACTTC. The gene calls are TRBV6-6 and TRBJ2-7; possibly TRBD2 for D (5 bases). The V gene's germline CDR1 is MNHNY and CDR2 SVGAGI (reference sequence). Trimming left V 6 bases short and J 3 bases short, with 15 bases between. The CDR3 length is 14 residues.

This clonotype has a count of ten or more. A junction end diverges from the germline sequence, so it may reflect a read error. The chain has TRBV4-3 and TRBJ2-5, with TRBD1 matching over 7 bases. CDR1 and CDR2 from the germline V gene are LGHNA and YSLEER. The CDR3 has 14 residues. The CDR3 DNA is TGCGCCAGCAGCCAAGATGAGTTCGGGACAGCTTCCCACTTC. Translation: CASSQDEFGTASHF.

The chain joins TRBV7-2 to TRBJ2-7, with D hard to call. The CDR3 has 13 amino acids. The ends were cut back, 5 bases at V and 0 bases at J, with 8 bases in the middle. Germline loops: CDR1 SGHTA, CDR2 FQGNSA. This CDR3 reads CASSVVGSYEQYF. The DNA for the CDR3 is TGTGCCAGCAGCGTCGTCGGCTCCTACGAGCAGTACTTC.

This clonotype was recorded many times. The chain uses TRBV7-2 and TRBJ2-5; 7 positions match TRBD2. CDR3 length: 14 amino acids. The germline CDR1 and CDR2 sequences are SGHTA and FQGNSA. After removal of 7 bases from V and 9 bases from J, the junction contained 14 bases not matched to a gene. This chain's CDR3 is CASTQSTSPPAQYF. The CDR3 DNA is TGTGCCAGCACCCAATCGACTAGCCCCCCTGCCCAGTACTTC.

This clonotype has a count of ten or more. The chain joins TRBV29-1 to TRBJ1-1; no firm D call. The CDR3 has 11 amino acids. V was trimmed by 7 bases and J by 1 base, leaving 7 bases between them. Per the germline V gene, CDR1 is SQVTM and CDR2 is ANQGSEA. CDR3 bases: TGCAGCGCTAGGGAGAACACTGAAGCTTTCTTT. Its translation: CSARENTEAFF.

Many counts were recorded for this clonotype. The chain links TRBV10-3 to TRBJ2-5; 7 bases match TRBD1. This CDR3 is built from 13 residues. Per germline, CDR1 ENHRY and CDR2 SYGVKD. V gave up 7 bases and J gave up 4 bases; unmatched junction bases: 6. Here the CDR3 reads CAIKDRSRETQYF. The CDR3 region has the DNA TGTGCCATCAAGGACAGGAGTCGAGAGACCCAGTACTTC.